The 5 T cell receptor beta chains below were found in one sample sequenced in a study of T-cell reconstitution after alpha-beta-depleted transplantation in children. A TCRbeta library incorporating unique molecular identifiers was prepared. TCRdb recomputed calls from the PCR reads with MiXCR, one row per CDR3 protein. The sample holds fewer than 550,000 distinct CDR3 sequences, roughly an eighth seen once. The sequencing used PBMCs, mostly from graft donor cells, collected 180 days after TCRalphabeta/CD19-depleted stem cell transplant. These receptors all come from a female patient between 2 and 15 years old who had a stem cell transplant for aplastic anemia, so the T cells may come from the graft donor.

The CDR3 DNA sequence: TGCAGCGCCGTTGGGGGAGATGGTCATGGAGAGACCCAGTACTTC. Amino acid sequence: CSAVGGDGHGETQYF. The V and J genes are TRBV29-1 and TRBJ2-5, with D perhaps given as TRBD1 or TRBD2 (5 bases each). V lost 7 bases and J lost 4, with 22 bases in between. This CDR3 has 15 amino acids. Germline values: CDR1 SQVTM, CDR2 ANQGSEA.

This clonotype was counted many times. V and J are TRBV12-3 or TRBV12-4 and TRBJ2-3; D may be TRBD1 or TRBD2 (6 bases each). This CDR3 spans 15 amino acids. V lost 3 bases and J 1 base, leaving 11 bases between the germline ends. The CDR3: CASSLGASGTDTQYF. In DNA form, the CDR3 reads TGTGCCAGCAGTTTGGGGGCTAGCGGCACAGATACGCAGTATTTT.

The chain joins TRBV20-1 to TRBJ1-2; D ambiguous. Trimming took 1 base from V and 5 from J, leaving 14 bases between them. The CDR3 contains 14 residues. The germline CDR1 and CDR2 sequences are DFQATT and SNEGSKA (reference sequence). In DNA form, the CDR3 reads TGCAGTGCTAGAGTGAACGGATCCCTTTATGGCTACACCTTC. It specifies CSARVNGSLYGYTF.

This clonotype has just a few counts. This chain uses TRBV15 with TRBJ1-5, with TRBD1 matching over 8 bases. The V gene end was trimmed by 3 bases and the J gene end by 6 bases; junction bases not matched to a gene: 10. Germline CDR1 LNHNV, CDR2 YYDKDF (reference sequence). This CDR3 comprises 16 residues. The CDR3 here is CATSSEDRAYGQPQHF. CDR3 DNA: TGTGCCACCAGCAGTGAGGACAGGGCTTACGGTCAGCCCCAGCATTTT.

The chain links TRBV28 to TRBJ2-7, with D possibly being TRBD2 (6 bases). Germline V gene sequence: CDR1 MDHEN, CDR2 SYDVKM. The CDR3 extends over 13 amino acids. V shed 10 bases and J shed 0 bases, with 13 bases lying between them. The CDR3 DNA reads as TGTGCCACCCTGACGCGGGACTCCTACGAGCAGTACTTC. Translation: CATLTRDSYEQYF.